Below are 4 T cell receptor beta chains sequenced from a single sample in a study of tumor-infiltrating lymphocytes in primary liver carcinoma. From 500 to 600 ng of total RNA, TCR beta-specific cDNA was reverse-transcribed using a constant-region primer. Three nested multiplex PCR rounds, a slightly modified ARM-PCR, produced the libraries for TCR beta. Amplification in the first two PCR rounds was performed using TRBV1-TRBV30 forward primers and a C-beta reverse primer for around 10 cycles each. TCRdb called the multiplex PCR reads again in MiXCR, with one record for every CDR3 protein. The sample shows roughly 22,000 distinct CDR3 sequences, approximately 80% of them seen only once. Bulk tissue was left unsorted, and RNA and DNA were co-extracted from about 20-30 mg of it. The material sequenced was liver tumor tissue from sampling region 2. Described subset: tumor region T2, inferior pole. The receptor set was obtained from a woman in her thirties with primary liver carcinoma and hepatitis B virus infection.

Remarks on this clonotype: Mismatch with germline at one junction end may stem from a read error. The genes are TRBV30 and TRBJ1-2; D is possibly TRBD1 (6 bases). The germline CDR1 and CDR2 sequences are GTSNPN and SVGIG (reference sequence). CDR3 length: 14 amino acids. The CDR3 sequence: CAWCVLGQRYGYIF. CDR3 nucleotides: TGTGCCTGGTGTGTACTCGGACAGCGCTATGGCTACATCTTC. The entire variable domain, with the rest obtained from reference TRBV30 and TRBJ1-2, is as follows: SQTIHQWPATLVQPVGSPLSLECTVEGTSNPNLYWYRQAAGRGLQLLFYSVGIGQISSEVPQNLSASRPQDRQFILSSKKLLLSDSGFYLCAWCVLGQRYGYIFGSGTRLTVV.

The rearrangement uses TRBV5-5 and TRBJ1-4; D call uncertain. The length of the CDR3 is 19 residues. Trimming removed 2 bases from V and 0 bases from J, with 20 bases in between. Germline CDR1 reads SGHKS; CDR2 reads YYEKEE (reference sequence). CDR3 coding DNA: TGTGCCAGCAGCTTCGGGATAGGCGGACGGGTTGCAACTAATGAAAAACTGTTTTTT. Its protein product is CASSFGIGGRVATNEKLFF.

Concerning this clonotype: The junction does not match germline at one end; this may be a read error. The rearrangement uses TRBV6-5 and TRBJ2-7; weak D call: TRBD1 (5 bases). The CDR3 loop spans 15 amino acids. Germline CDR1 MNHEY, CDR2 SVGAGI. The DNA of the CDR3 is TGTGCTAGCAGTTACAAAGACAGCATCTCCTACGAGCGGTACTTC. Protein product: CASSYKDSISYERYF.

The CDR3 DNA reads as TGTGCCAGCAGCACCACGACTAGCGGCAGCACAGATACGCAGTATTTT. This encodes CASSTTTSGSTDTQYF. The chain uses TRBV11-2 and TRBJ2-3; 9 bases are shared with TRBD2. V dropped 5 bases and J dropped 0; count of bases not matched to a gene: 6. This CDR3 spans 16 amino acids. The germline CDR1 and CDR2 sequences are SGHAT and FQNNGV. The full variable domain, completed using reference TRBV11-2 and TRBJ2-3, is EAGVAQSPRYKIIEKRQSVAFWCNPISGHATLYWYQQILGQGPKLLIQFQNNGVVDDSQLPKDRFSAERLKGVDSTLKIQPAKLEDSAVYLCASSTTTSGSTDTQYFGPGTRLTVL.